This T cell receptor beta chain was sequenced in a study of glioma-infiltrating T cells after dendritic cell vaccination. The time point here: after dendritic cell vaccination, including at tumor progression/relapse. The immunoSEQ assay amplified TCRB CDR3 from up to roughly 2 ug DNA. Using immunoSEQ multiplex PCR, the repertoire was profiled, and TCRdb retains in-frame clones only, with some absent. The repertoire holds 110,000 or so clones, with around 89% as singletons. Germline CDR1 reads SGHTA; CDR2 reads FQGNSA. V was clipped by 0 bases and J by 4 bases, with 7 bases between them. CDR3 length equals 13 residues. This clone appeared once.

This receptor was taken from a human donor with glioblastoma. The material sequenced was blood, taken after dendritic cell vaccination. V usage is TRBV7-2 and J usage is TRBJ2-7; unclear D gene. The CDR3 spells CASSLASVYEQYF. CDR3 sequence (DNA): TGTGCCAGCAGCTTAGCGTCCGTATACGAGCAGTACTTC.